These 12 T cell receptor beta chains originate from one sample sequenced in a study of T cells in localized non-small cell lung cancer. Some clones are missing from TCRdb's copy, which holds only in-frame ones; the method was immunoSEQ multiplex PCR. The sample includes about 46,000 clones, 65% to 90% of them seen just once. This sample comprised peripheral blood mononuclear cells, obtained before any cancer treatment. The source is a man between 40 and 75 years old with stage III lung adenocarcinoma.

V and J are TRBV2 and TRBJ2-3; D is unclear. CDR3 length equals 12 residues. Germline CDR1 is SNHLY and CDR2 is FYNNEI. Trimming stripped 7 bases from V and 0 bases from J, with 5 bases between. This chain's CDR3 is CASTLSTDTQYF. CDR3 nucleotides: TGTGCCAGCACCCTTAGCACAGATACGCAGTATTTT.

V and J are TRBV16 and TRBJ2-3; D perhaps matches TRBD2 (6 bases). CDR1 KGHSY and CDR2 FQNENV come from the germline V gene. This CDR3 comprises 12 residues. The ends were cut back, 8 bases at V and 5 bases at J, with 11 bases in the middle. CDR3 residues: CASLKEGDTQYF. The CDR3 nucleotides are TGTGCCAGCCTCAAGGAGGGAGATACGCAGTATTTT.

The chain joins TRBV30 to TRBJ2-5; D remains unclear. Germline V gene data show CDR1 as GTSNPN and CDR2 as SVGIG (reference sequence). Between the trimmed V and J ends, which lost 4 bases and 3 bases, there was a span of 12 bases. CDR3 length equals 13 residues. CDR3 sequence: CAWKRFSKETQYF. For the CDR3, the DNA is TGTGCCTGGAAACGATTCTCTAAAGAGACCCAGTACTTC.

CDR3 protein: CASRLGTSFLFF. In DNA form, the CDR3 reads TGTGCCAGCAGACTTGGGACCTCCTTCCTGTTCTTC. This chain connects TRBV6-5 to TRBJ2-1; either TRBD1 or TRBD2 may supply D (5 bases each). The germline V gene has CDR1 MNHEY and CDR2 SVGAGI. V gave up 6 bases and J gave up 15 bases, with 18 bases separating them. The CDR3 sequence is 12 residues long.

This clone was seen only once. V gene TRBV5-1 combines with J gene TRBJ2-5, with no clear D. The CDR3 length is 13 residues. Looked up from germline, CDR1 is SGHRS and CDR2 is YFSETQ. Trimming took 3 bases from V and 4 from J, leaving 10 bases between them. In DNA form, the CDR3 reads TGCGCCAGCAGCTCCCCATGGTCAGAGACCCAGTACTTC. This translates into CASSSPWSETQYF. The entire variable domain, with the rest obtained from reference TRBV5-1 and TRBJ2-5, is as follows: KAGVTQTPRYLIKTRGQQVTLSCSPISGHRSVSWYQQTPGQGLQFLFEYFSETQRNKGNFPGRFSGRQFSNSRSEMNVSTLELGDSALYLCASSSPWSETQYFGPGTRLLVL.

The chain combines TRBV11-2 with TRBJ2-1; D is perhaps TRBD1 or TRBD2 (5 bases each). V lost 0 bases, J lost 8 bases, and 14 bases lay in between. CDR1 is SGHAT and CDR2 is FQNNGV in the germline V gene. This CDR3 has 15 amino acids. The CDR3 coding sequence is TGTGCCAGCAGCTTAGAGTGGGGGTTGGCCGATGAGCAGTTCTTC. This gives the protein CASSLEWGLADEQFF.

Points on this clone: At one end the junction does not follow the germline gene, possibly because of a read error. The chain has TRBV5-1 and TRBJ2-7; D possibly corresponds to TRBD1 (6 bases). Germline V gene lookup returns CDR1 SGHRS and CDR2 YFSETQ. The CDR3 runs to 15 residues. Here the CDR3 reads CAGSLEVRGTYEQYF. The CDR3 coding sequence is TGCGCCGGCAGCTTAGAGGTCAGGGGCACCTACGAGCAGTACTTC.

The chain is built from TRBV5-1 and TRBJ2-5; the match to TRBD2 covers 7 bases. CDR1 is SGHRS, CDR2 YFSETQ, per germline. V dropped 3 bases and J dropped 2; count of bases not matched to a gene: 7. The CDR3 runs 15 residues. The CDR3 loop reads CASSWGLADQETQYF. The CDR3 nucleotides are TGCGCCAGCAGCTGGGGCCTAGCGGATCAAGAGACCCAGTACTTC.

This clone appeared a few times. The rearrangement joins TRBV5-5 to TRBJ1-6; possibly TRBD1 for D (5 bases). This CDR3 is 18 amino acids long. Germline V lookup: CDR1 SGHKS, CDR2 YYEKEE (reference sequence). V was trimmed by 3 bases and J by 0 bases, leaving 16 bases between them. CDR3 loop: CASSSWDRGSSYNSPLHF. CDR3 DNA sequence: TGTGCCAGCAGCTCGTGGGACCGCGGAAGCTCCTATAATTCACCCCTCCACTTT.

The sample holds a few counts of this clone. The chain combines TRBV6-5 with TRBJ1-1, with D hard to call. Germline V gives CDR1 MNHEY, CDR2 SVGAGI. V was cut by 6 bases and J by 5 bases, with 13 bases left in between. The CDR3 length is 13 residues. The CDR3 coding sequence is TGTGCCAGCAGATCCGGAGGAGGTACTGAAGCTTTCTTT. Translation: CASRSGGGTEAFF.

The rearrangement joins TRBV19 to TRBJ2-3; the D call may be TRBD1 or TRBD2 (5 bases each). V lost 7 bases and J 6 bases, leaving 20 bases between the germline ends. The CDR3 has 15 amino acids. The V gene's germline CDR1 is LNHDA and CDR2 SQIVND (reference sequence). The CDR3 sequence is CASILRGAPRDTQYF. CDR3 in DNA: TGTGCCAGTATCCTTCGAGGGGCCCCCCGGGATACGCAGTATTTT.

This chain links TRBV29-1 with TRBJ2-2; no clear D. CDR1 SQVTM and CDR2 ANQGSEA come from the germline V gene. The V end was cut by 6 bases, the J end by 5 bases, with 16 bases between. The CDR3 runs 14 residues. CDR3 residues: CSVTPLTVTGELFF. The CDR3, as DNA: TGCAGCGTAACCCCCTTGACTGTGACCGGGGAGCTGTTTTTT.